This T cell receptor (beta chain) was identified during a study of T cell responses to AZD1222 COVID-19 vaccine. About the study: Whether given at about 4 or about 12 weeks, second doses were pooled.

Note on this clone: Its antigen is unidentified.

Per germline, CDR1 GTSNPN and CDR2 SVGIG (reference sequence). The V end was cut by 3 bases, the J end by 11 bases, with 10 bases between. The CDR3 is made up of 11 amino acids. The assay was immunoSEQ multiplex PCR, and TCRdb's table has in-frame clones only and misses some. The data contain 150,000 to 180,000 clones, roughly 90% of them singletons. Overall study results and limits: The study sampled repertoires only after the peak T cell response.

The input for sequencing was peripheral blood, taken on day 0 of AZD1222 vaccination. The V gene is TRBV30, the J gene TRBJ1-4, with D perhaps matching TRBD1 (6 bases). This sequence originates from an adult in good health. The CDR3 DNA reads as TGTGCCTGGAGCAAGGGGGGGAAACTGTTTTTT. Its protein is CAWSKGGKLFF.